These 8 T cell receptor beta chains came from one sample sequenced in a study of T-cell reconstitution after alpha-beta-depleted transplantation in children listed by TCRdb under 2016. Library generation was performed with PCR. The data were produced on an Illumina HiSeq 2500. Molecular barcoding was employed in the preparation of TCR libraries, with unique molecular identifiers being used to normalize TCRbeta repertoire quantification. Through fastp at Q25 and MiXCR, TCRdb rebuilt clones from the public reads, retaining in-frame beta chains. Entries that share a CDR3 protein sequence are merged under the most common genes and DNA. For this sample the table gives 350,000 to 400,000 distinct CDR3 sequences, of which about an eighth were detected only once. Together, the top ten hold around 4.5% of the sample. The sequences come from PBMCs, collected from the stem cell graft. Receptors originate from a human donor who donated a stem cell graft to a child with Fanconi anemia.

There are many counts of this clonotype. V gene TRBV7-2 combines with J gene TRBJ1-5; D remains unclear. The CDR3 sequence is 13 residues long. Germline CDR1 SGHTA, CDR2 FQGNSA. V was clipped by 10 bases and J by 1 base, with 11 bases between them. Written as DNA, the CDR3 is TGTGCCACCGCCCGTAGGAGCAATCAGCCCCAGCATTTT. Encoded protein: CATARRSNQPQHF.

This clonotype was counted at least ten times. J is TRBJ2-7 and V is TRBV7-9; 7 nucleotides agree with TRBD1. V gave up 2 bases and J gave up 5 bases; unmatched junction bases: 6. CDR1 and CDR2 from the germline V gene are SEHNR and FQNEAQ (reference sequence). This CDR3 has 14 residues. The CDR3 region has the DNA TGTGCCAGCAGCTTACAACAGGGGATCGACGAGCAGTACTTC. This codes for CASSLQQGIDEQYF.

At least ten counts were recorded for this clonotype. J is TRBJ2-4 and V is TRBV29-1; D may be TRBD1 (6 bases). Germline V gene sequence: CDR1 SQVTM, CDR2 ANQGSEA. CDR3 size: 14 residues. The ends were cut back, 6 bases at V and 1 base at J, with 13 bases in the middle. Here the CDR3 reads CSVVQGTAKNIQYF. The CDR3 region has the DNA TGCAGCGTGGTCCAGGGGACGGCCAAAAACATTCAGTACTTC. Complete variable domain (other parts from reference TRBV29-1 and TRBJ2-4): SAVISQKPSRDICQRGTSLTIQCQVDSQVTMMFWYRQQPGQSLTLIATANQGSEATYESGFVIDKFPISRPNLTFSTLTVSNMSPEDSSIYLCSVVQGTAKNIQYFGAGTRLSVL.

The chain combines TRBV18 with TRBJ2-2; maybe TRBD1 (6 bases). The V end was cut by 5 bases, the J end by 1 base, with 11 bases between. Germline V gene lookup returns CDR1 KGHSH and CDR2 LQKENI. This CDR3 has 15 amino acids. The CDR3 region is CASSGQDRNTGELFF. DNA of the CDR3: TGTGCCAGCTCAGGCCAGGACAGGAACACCGGGGAGCTGTTTTTT. Looking up the rest from reference TRBV18 and TRBJ2-2 gives the full variable domain: NAGVMQNPRHLVRRRGQEARLRCSPMKGHSHVYWYRQLPEEGLKFMVYLQKENIIDESGMPKERFSAEFPKEGPSILRIQQVVRGDSAAYFCASSGQDRNTGELFFGEGSRLTVL.

J is TRBJ2-3 and V is TRBV12-3 or TRBV12-4, with TRBD1 identical over 9 bases. The CDR3 has 16 residues. V lost 6 bases and J lost 4; bases outside the gene matches: 11. DNA for the CDR3: TGTGCCAGCAGCGGTTGGACAGGGGCCCACCCAGATACGCAGTATTTT. Translating gives CASSGWTGAHPDTQYF.

In this sample, this clonotype turned up many times. This sequence joins TRBV29-1 and TRBJ1-1; the match to TRBD1 covers 9 bases. Germline CDR1 and CDR2: SQVTM and ANQGSEA. V lost 7 bases, J lost 6 bases, and 9 bases stayed unmatched. The CDR3 spans 13 residues. This chain's CDR3 is CSGRTGVVPEAFF. The CDR3 DNA is TGCAGCGGCCGGACAGGGGTTGTCCCTGAAGCTTTCTTT.

This chain uses TRBV11-2 with TRBJ2-2; 9 bases line up with TRBD1. This CDR3 has 18 amino acids. J was trimmed by 3 bases and V by 2 bases; bases with no gene match: 10. Germline V gene data show CDR1 as SGHAT and CDR2 as FQNNGV. In DNA, the CDR3 is TGTGCCAGCAGCTTAAAACCAACCGGGACAGGGTACACCGGGGAGCTGTTTTTT. Its translation: CASSLKPTGTGYTGELFF.

This clonotype showed up just a few times. This sequence joins TRBV24-1 and TRBJ2-2; D gene unclear. Trimming cost V 2 bases and J 0 bases, with 6 bases left between them. The germline V gene encodes CDR1 KGHDR and CDR2 SFDVKD. CDR3 length: 15 residues. The CDR3 DNA reads TGTGCCACCAGTGATTCAGTGACGAACACCGGGGAGCTGTTTTTT. Translated, it gives CATSDSVTNTGELFF.